This passage covers 12 T cell receptor beta chains from one sample sequenced in a study of identical twins. In TCRdb, the 5' RACE reads were re-called with MiXCR into one record per CDR3 protein. There are under 300,000 distinct CDR3 sequences in the sample; about an eighth occur only once, and 3.5% to 5% lies in the top ten. These records were also assigned to another study, of yellow fever vaccine responses in identical twins.

Sequencing input: memory (CD45RO+) T cells sorted from blood. These TCRs come from a woman under 30 in good health.

This clonotype was recorded at least ten times. The V and J genes are TRBV7-9 and TRBJ2-1; D is undetermined. Germline V gene sequence: CDR1 SEHNR, CDR2 FQNEAQ (reference sequence). The CDR3 length is 11 residues. Trimming shortened V by 0 bases and J by 8 bases, and 2 bases separated the two germline ends. The CDR3 DNA reads TGTGCCAGCAGCTTAGCCGATGAGCAGTTCTTC. Residues: CASSLADEQFF.

In this sample, this clonotype turned up a few times. This chain joins TRBV20-1 and TRBJ2-3, with D tentatively TRBD2 (6 bases). The CDR3 is 13 residues long. V was pared by 4 bases and J by 1 base, with 9 bases between. Per germline, CDR1 DFQATT and CDR2 SNEGSKA (reference sequence). The CDR3 DNA sequence: TGCAGTGCTACCCCTAGCGGCACAGATACGCAGTATTTT. Encoded protein: CSATPSGTDTQYF.

This clonotype has just a few counts. The J gene is TRBJ2-3, the V gene TRBV5-1, with 9 nucleotides matching TRBD2. V lost 0 bases and J lost 3; bases outside the gene matches: 5. The CDR3 spans 16 residues. Germline V gene lookup returns CDR1 SGHRS and CDR2 YFSETQ. CDR3 sequence (DNA): TGCGCCAGCAGCTTGGTCCCGGGACTAGCAACAGATACGCAGTATTTT. Its protein product is CASSLVPGLATDTQYF.

V gene TRBV5-1 combines with J gene TRBJ2-7, with D perhaps matching TRBD1 (6 bases). Trimming pared 4 bases from V and 5 bases from J, leaving 16 bases between. In germline, CDR1 is SGHRS, CDR2 YFSETQ. The CDR3 has 14 residues. This chain's CDR3 is CASSLTQGWDEQYF. DNA of the CDR3: TGCGCCAGCAGCCTGACTCAGGGGTGGGACGAGCAGTACTTC.

The chain has TRBV6-2 or TRBV6-3 and TRBJ1-1, with D maybe TRBD1 (5 bases). Germline V CDR1 and CDR2: MNHEY, SVGEGT. The CDR3 loop spans 14 amino acids. The V end was cut by 0 bases, the J end by 4 bases, with 9 bases between. Written as DNA, the CDR3 is TGTGCCAGCAGTTACTCCAACGGGGGCACTGAAGCTTTCTTT. It specifies CASSYSNGGTEAFF.

This clonotype was counted between two and nine times. The gene calls are TRBV28 and TRBJ2-7, with 8 bases that match TRBD2. The V segment lost 5 bases and the J segment 2 bases; nucleotides outside the gene matches: 8. The germline V gene has CDR1 MDHEN and CDR2 SYDVKM. This CDR3 contains 15 residues. The CDR3 sequence: CASSPGGVLAYEQYF. As DNA, the CDR3 is TGTGCCAGCAGTCCGGGGGGGGTTCTAGCCTACGAGCAGTACTTC.

The genes are TRBV7-9 and TRBJ1-2; TRBD1 might be the D (5 bases). Germline V gene sequence: CDR1 SEHNR, CDR2 FQNEAQ (reference sequence). The CDR3 consists of 14 residues. V dropped 0 bases and J dropped 8 bases, with 13 bases sitting between them. The CDR3 protein is CASSLALIGEGYTF. The CDR3 nucleotides read TGTGCCAGCAGCTTAGCGCTTATAGGGGAAGGCTACACCTTC.

This clonotype was observed many times. This sequence joins TRBV29-1 and TRBJ2-1, with 7 bases matching TRBD1. The CDR3 sequence is 13 residues long. Germline assignment: CDR1 SQVTM and CDR2 ANQGSEA. J was trimmed by 3 bases and V by 7 bases; bases with no gene match: 6. The CDR3 reads CSAWDRLYNEQFF. In nucleotides, the CDR3 is TGCAGCGCCTGGGACAGACTCTACAATGAGCAGTTCTTC.

The J gene is TRBJ2-3, the V gene TRBV5-1, with 13 bases aligning to TRBD2. CDR3 length: 17 residues. The germline gives CDR1 SGHRS, CDR2 YFSETQ. Trimming at V came to 4 bases and at J to 5 bases, leaving 10 bases not matched to a gene. CDR3 region: CASSRRGTSGTRDTQYF. DNA of the CDR3: TGCGCCAGCAGCCGCCGGGGGACTAGCGGGACCAGAGATACGCAGTATTTT.

This clonotype occurred once. The chain combines TRBV27 with TRBJ2-2; the D gene is possibly TRBD1 (6 bases). The length of the CDR3 is 14 residues. Germline CDR1 and CDR2: MNHEY and SMNVEV (reference sequence). With 3 bases removed from V and 8 bases from J, the gap between germline ends came to 13 bases. CDR3 sequence (DNA): TGTGCCAGCAGTTTGGTCAGGGGACAAGGGGAGCTGTTTTTT. This sequence encodes CASSLVRGQGELFF.

As for this clonotype: Germline is not matched at one junction end, which may reflect a read error. The rearrangement uses TRBV7-7 and TRBJ2-5; 7 bases fit TRBD1. Germline CDR1 and CDR2: SSHAT and FNYEAQ (reference sequence). There are 14 residues in the CDR3. CDR3 protein: CASSRQTGRETQYF. The CDR3 nucleotides read TGTGCTAGCAGCCGGCAGACAGGGCGGGAGACCCAGTACTTC.

This clonotype was seen a handful of times. The CDR3 DNA reads as TGTGCCAGTAGTATGGGGACTAGCGGGAGGTATCAAGAGACCCAGTACTTC. The encoded protein is CASSMGTSGRYQETQYF. This rearrangement joins TRBV19 to TRBJ2-5, with TRBD2 matching over 15 bases. J was trimmed by 2 bases and V by 3 bases; bases with no gene match: 4. Germline V gene sequence: CDR1 LNHDA, CDR2 SQIVND (reference sequence). CDR3 size: 17 residues.